This T cell receptor (beta chain) was identified in a study of T cells after yellow fever vaccination. General study results and limits: Among all clonotypes, a small share was observed in both CD4 and CD8 compartments.

In this sample, this clonotype turned up a few times. Its antigen is unidentified. Each CDR3 protein is one row after TCRdb ran MiXCR on the 5' RACE reads. In the table there are fewer than 350,000 distinct CDR3 sequences, around 4.4% of which are singletons. Sample: PBMCs, taken 15 days after the yellow fever booster vaccination. The clonotype was recovered from a man aged 18 to 29 who received the YFV17D yellow fever vaccine.

The CDR3 bases are TGCAGTGCTTTAGCGGGGGGAAGGTACCAAGAGACCCAGTACTTC. This translates into CSALAGGRYQETQYF. This rearrangement joins TRBV20-1 to TRBJ2-5; the match to TRBD2 covers 10 bases. V shed 5 bases and J 0 bases; nucleotides not matched to a gene: 6. The CDR3 spans 15 residues. Germline V gene sequence: CDR1 DFQATT, CDR2 SNEGSKA (reference sequence).